Listed here are 26 T cell receptor beta chains from one sample, sequenced in a study of human T cells and chemical hapten exposure. Time point specified: patch test 1, 2 weeks after DPC sensitization. Described treatment: therapeutic diphenylcyclopropenone sensitization with weekly scalp DPC. TCRdb used MiXCR to reprocess the RACE reads, holding one entry per CDR3 protein. The sample includes 90,000 or so distinct CDR3 sequences, approximately 10% seen only once; the top ten take about 2.4%. The specimen was whole blood, collected in connection with sensitization to the hapten diphenylcyclopropenone (DPC). Every receptor here comes from a man aged 40-55 years with alopecia areata. Some clones in this sample may be carry-over from other donors' samples.

This clonotype was observed a handful of times. This chain uses TRBV19 with TRBJ1-2; D ambiguous. The CDR3 consists of 13 residues. In germline, CDR1 is LNHDA, CDR2 SQIVND (reference sequence). Deletions cut 5 bases from V and 4 bases from J, with 11 bases between. CDR3 bases: TGTGCCAGTAGTGGCTGGACTGCCTATGGCTACACCTTC. Residues: CASSGWTAYGYTF.

V usage is TRBV6-2 or TRBV6-3 and J usage is TRBJ2-3; maybe TRBD1 (6 bases). Trimming pared 8 bases from V and 7 bases from J, leaving 19 bases between. The CDR3 totals 14 residues. Germline V lookup: CDR1 MNHEY, CDR2 SVGEGT. The CDR3 DNA reads as TGTGCCAGCGGCCGGGACACCTCTATGAATACGCAGTATTTT. Its translation is CASGRDTSMNTQYF.

This clonotype showed up many times. The chain has TRBV6-5 and TRBJ1-2, with 7 nucleotides matching TRBD1. The CDR3 length is 15 residues. V gave up 7 bases and J gave up 6 bases; unmatched junction bases: 14. In germline, CDR1 is MNHEY, CDR2 SVGAGI. In DNA, the CDR3 is TGTGCCAGCATCGATACCGGGACAGTGACACATGGCTACACCTTC. It encodes CASIDTGTVTHGYTF.

This clonotype came up a few times. The chain is built from TRBV24-1 and TRBJ2-7, with D tentatively TRBD1 or TRBD2 (5 bases each). The CDR3 has 11 residues. Trimming cost V 7 bases and J 5 bases, with 8 bases left between them. Germline CDR1 reads KGHDR; CDR2 reads SFDVKD. The CDR3 sequence: CATSRENEQYF. The CDR3, as DNA: TGTGCCACCAGCAGGGAGAACGAGCAGTACTTC.

This clonotype was seen at least ten times. The gene calls are TRBV7-9 and TRBJ2-3; 7 bases fit TRBD1. V shed 4 bases, J shed 0 bases, and the junction held 4 bases outside the gene matches. The CDR3 is 15 amino acids. Germline V gene lookup returns CDR1 SEHNR and CDR2 FQNEAQ (reference sequence). The CDR3 protein is CASSYGQESTDTQYF. The CDR3 DNA reads as TGTGCCAGCAGCTACGGACAGGAGAGCACAGATACGCAGTATTTT.

The chain couples TRBV19 to TRBJ2-5; 7 bases are a match to TRBD1. Germline values: CDR1 LNHDA, CDR2 SQIVND (reference sequence). V shed 3 bases, J shed 0 bases, and the junction held 7 bases outside the gene matches. This CDR3 contains 16 residues. CDR3 residues: CASSIGQASYQETQYF. The DNA of the CDR3 is TGTGCCAGTAGTATTGGACAGGCGTCGTACCAAGAGACCCAGTACTTC.

In its sample, this clonotype was seen many times. The V call is TRBV10-3, the J call TRBJ2-3, with D unclear. Germline CDR1 is ENHRY and CDR2 is SYGVKD. Trimming pared 2 bases from V and 6 bases from J, leaving 12 bases between. This CDR3 is built from 14 residues. This chain's CDR3 is CAISETDPRDTQYF. The DNA of the CDR3 is TGTGCCATCAGTGAGACGGACCCACGGGATACGCAGTATTTT.

This clonotype was picked up a small number of times. The CDR3 region has the DNA TGTGCCAGCAGTTACTCGACAGCGGGAGTTGGTTACGAGCAGTACTTC. Encoded protein: CASSYSTAGVGYEQYF. The rearrangement links TRBV6-6 to TRBJ2-7; 8 nucleotides match TRBD2. Germline V gene data show CDR1 as MNHNY and CDR2 as SVGAGI (reference sequence). This CDR3 contains 16 residues. V trimming: 0 bases; J trimming: 4 bases; junction bases outside the gene matches: 8.

The CDR3 loop reads CSGILDTQYF. The CDR3, as DNA: TGCAGCGGGATCTTAGATACGCAGTATTTT. J is TRBJ2-3 and V is TRBV29-1, with D uncertain. The V end was cut by 7 bases, the J end by 5 bases, with 7 bases between. The CDR3 has 10 amino acids. Germline V gene data show CDR1 as SQVTM and CDR2 as ANQGSEA.

In its sample, this clonotype was seen many times. J is TRBJ1-4 and V is TRBV5-1; D remains ambiguous. There are 14 residues in the CDR3. Trimming pared 4 bases from V and 4 bases from J, leaving 11 bases between. From germline, CDR1 is SGHRS and CDR2 YFSETQ. Here the CDR3 DNA reads TGCGCCAGCAGCCGAAGTGCCGGTAATGAAAAACTGTTTTTT. This gives the protein CASSRSAGNEKLFF.

This clonotype came up many times. This chain connects TRBV6-2 or TRBV6-3 to TRBJ1-5; possible D gene TRBD1, 6 bases. The CDR3 extends over 14 amino acids. V lost 2 bases and J lost 7, with 12 bases in between. Germline CDR1 reads MNHEY; CDR2 reads SVGEGT. CDR3 loop: CASSYPGGGQPQHF. CDR3 DNA: TGTGCCAGCAGTTACCCCGGGGGCGGACAGCCCCAGCATTTT.

This clonotype has more than one count but fewer than ten. This chain uses TRBV6-6 with TRBJ2-3; D is unresolved. CDR3 size: 14 residues. Germline V gives CDR1 MNHNY, CDR2 SVGAGI (reference sequence). V lost 6 bases, J lost 1 base, and 11 bases lay in between. CDR3 protein: CASSPPHRTDTQYF. The CDR3 nucleotides read TGTGCCAGCAGCCCCCCCCACCGCACAGATACGCAGTATTTT.

The chain uses TRBV28 and TRBJ1-1; 7 nucleotides line up with TRBD1. The ends lost 2 bases at V and 6 bases at J; junction bases unmatched: 3. Germline CDR1 MDHEN, CDR2 SYDVKM. The CDR3 consists of 13 residues. The CDR3 DNA follows: TGTGCCAGCAGTTTAATTCAGGGGGCTGAAGCTTTCTTT. Translated, it gives CASSLIQGAEAFF.

A few counts support this clonotype. This chain joins TRBV12-3 or TRBV12-4 and TRBJ2-3; D could derive from TRBD1 or TRBD2 (6 bases each). CDR3 length equals 16 residues. The V end lost 7 bases, the J end lost 2 bases, and 19 bases lay between the germline ends. The CDR3 DNA reads TGTGCCAGCAATGCACGGGGGAACAGGGCCACAGATACGCAGTATTTT. Translating it yields CASNARGNRATDTQYF.

This clonotype has a handful of counts. This chain joins TRBV5-4 and TRBJ2-3, with D maybe TRBD2 (6 bases). Trimming shortened V by 1 base and J by 5 bases, and 17 bases separated the two germline ends. CDR1 and CDR2 (germline): SGHNT, YYREEE (reference sequence). The CDR3 is 16 residues long. This CDR3 is CASSLLGGKSQDTQYF. The CDR3 DNA reads as TGTGCCAGCAGCTTGCTGGGGGGAAAGAGTCAAGATACGCAGTATTTT.

This clonotype was found a few times. V gene TRBV5-4 combines with J gene TRBJ2-3; perhaps TRBD2 as D (6 bases). V dropped 10 bases and J dropped 2 bases, with 20 bases sitting between them. The CDR3 runs to 15 residues. CDR1 and CDR2 from the germline V gene are SGHNT and YYREEE (reference sequence). The chain's CDR3 is CAAGAAGPSTDTQYF. CDR3 nucleotide sequence: TGTGCCGCCGGAGCGGCGGGACCTTCCACAGATACGCAGTATTTT.

This clonotype has a handful of counts. V gene TRBV29-1 combines with J gene TRBJ1-1; D may be TRBD1 (5 bases). This CDR3 contains 13 residues. Trimming took off 3 bases at V and 1 base at J, with 9 bases between the two ends. Germline V lookup: CDR1 SQVTM, CDR2 ANQGSEA. The CDR3 protein is CSVEGPSNTEAFF. The CDR3 nucleotides read TGCAGCGTTGAGGGACCGTCGAACACTGAAGCTTTCTTT.

This clonotype was recorded many times. The chain couples TRBV6-6 to TRBJ1-5, with 9 bases fitting TRBD1. With 7 bases clipped from V and 5 bases from J, the junction kept 9 bases outside the gene matches. CDR1 is MNHNY, CDR2 SVGAGI, per germline (reference sequence). This CDR3 is built from 15 residues. CDR3 loop: CASKRDRERDQPQHF. CDR3 DNA sequence: TGTGCCAGCAAAAGGGACAGGGAACGTGATCAGCCCCAGCATTTT.

The chain carries TRBV2 and TRBJ1-5; 8 bases align to TRBD1. V lost 6 bases, J lost 11 bases, and 12 bases stayed unmatched. Per the germline V gene, CDR1 is SNHLY and CDR2 is FYNNEI. The CDR3 has 14 amino acids. As DNA, the CDR3 is TGTGCCAGCAGGTTGGACAGGGACTGTTTGGCCCAGCATTTT. This codes for CASRLDRDCLAQHF. Full variable domain (outside the CDR3, taken from reference TRBV2 and TRBJ1-5): EPEVTQTPSHQVTQMGQEVILRCVPISNHLYFYWYRQILGQKVEFLVSFYNNEISEKSEIFDDQFSVERPDGSNFTLKIRSTKLEDSAMYFCASRLDRDCLAQHFGDGTRLSIL.

This clonotype was counted a few times. The V gene is TRBV7-8, the J gene TRBJ2-1, with 10 bases fitting TRBD2. V gave up 5 bases and J gave up 4 bases; unmatched junction bases: 8. The germline CDR1 and CDR2 sequences are SGHVS and FQNEAQ. There are 16 residues in the CDR3. As DNA, the CDR3 is TGTGCCAGCAGCGAGCCCGGGACTAGCGCTTACAATGAGCAGTTCTTC. It is translated as CASSEPGTSAYNEQFF.

At least ten counts were recorded for this clonotype. The chain employs TRBV15 and TRBJ1-1, with a possible D match to TRBD1 (6 bases). Germline CDR1 reads LNHNV; CDR2 reads YYDKDF (reference sequence). The CDR3 is 12 residues long. V was shortened by 5 bases and J by 8 bases, with 12 bases between the two germline ends. CDR3 protein: CATSRSQGEAFF. The DNA for the CDR3 is TGTGCCACCAGCCGGTCACAGGGCGAAGCTTTCTTT.

This clonotype was seen many times. The V call is TRBV27, the J call TRBJ2-5; 11 bases align to TRBD2. Trimming at V came to 0 bases and at J to 2 bases, leaving 2 bases not matched to a gene. Germline CDR1 is MNHEY and CDR2 is SMNVEV (reference sequence). The CDR3 contains 16 residues. The CDR3 is CASSLSGLAAQETQYF. In DNA form, the CDR3 reads TGTGCCAGCAGTTTATCGGGACTAGCGGCACAAGAGACCCAGTACTTC.

The chain combines TRBV19 with TRBJ2-5; unclear D gene. The V end was cut by 3 bases, the J end by 2 bases, with 1 base between. The CDR3 loop spans 11 amino acids. In germline, CDR1 is LNHDA, CDR2 SQIVND (reference sequence). CDR3 region: CASSIQETQYF. The CDR3 DNA reads as TGTGCCAGTAGTATTCAAGAGACCCAGTACTTC.

The V gene is TRBV20-1, the J gene TRBJ2-1; TRBD2 matches at 8 bases. CDR3 length equals 18 residues. V dropped 0 bases and J dropped 6; count of bases not matched to a gene: 16. Germline assignment: CDR1 DFQATT and CDR2 SNEGSKA (reference sequence). DNA for the CDR3: TGCAGTGCTAGAGATACCGGAACGGCGGGGGGCTTAGGCAATGAGCAGTTCTTC. Protein sequence: CSARDTGTAGGLGNEQFF.

This clonotype was seen at least ten times. The chain recombines TRBV20-1 with TRBJ2-3, with unresolved D. Germline-derived CDR1 and CDR2 are DFQATT and SNEGSKA (reference sequence). This CDR3 has 14 residues. Trimming shortened V by 3 bases and J by 0 bases, and 10 bases separated the two germline ends. The CDR3 DNA sequence: TGCAGTGCTAGGCATAGTTCTAGCACAGATACGCAGTATTTT. Protein sequence: CSARHSSSTDTQYF.

This clonotype has just a few counts. The chain joins TRBV9 to TRBJ2-2; 10 bases map to TRBD2. Looked up from germline, CDR1 is SGDLS and CDR2 is YYNGEE. The CDR3 length is 18 residues. J was trimmed by 0 bases and V by 2 bases; bases with no gene match: 7. The CDR3 DNA is TGTGCCAGCAGCGTGCCCTTTAGCGGGAGGACGAACACCGGGGAGCTGTTTTTT. This gives the protein CASSVPFSGRTNTGELFF.